The text below deals with one T cell receptor (beta chain). The antigen is undetermined. Libraries were prepared by immunoSEQ multiplex PCR; TCRdb keeps only in-frame clonotypes and omits some of them. The sample contains 120,000 to 150,000 clones, around 93% of which appear only once. V was pared by 6 bases and J by 5 bases, with 6 bases of the junction left unmatched. There are 13 residues in the CDR3. The germline V gene has CDR1 MNHEY and CDR2 SVGAGI. This specimen belongs to a study of cytotoxic CD8 clonotypes in ibrutinib-treated CLL. Study summary: Complete response was seen in 2 patients and partial in approximately 25; around twelve progressed and roughly 15 stayed remitted after a median about 68 months. General study results and limits: Shared public clonotypes were rare, and on treatment they either got smaller or stayed the same. Baseline levels of clonality went above those of age-matched healthy donors and moved with circulating CD8+ T-cell counts.

This receptor was obtained from a human donor with chronic lymphocytic leukemia. The chain recombines TRBV6-5 with TRBJ1-1; 7 bases match TRBD1. This material consisted of PBMCs, taken after 12 months of ibrutinib treatment. For the CDR3, the DNA is TGTGCCAGCAGCTCGGGACAGATGACTGAAGCTTTCTTT. This sequence encodes CASSSGQMTEAFF.